A single sample gave rise to the 7 T cell receptor beta chains below, sequenced in a study of shared clonotypes between healthy human individuals. Using immunoSEQ multiplex PCR, the repertoire was profiled, and TCRdb retains in-frame clones only, with some absent. The sample has around 2.5 million clones, approximately 93% seen once. Sequenced: naive CD4+ T cells from PBMCs. Subset reported: CD45RA+ positively selected. These receptors came from a man younger than 30 in good health. Some clones in this sample may be carry-over from other donors' samples.

The chain links TRBV7-2 to TRBJ1-2; D gene unclear. The CDR3 runs to 18 residues. V shed 5 bases and J shed 1 base, with 23 bases lying between them. CDR1 is SGHTA and CDR2 is FQGNSA in the germline V gene. The CDR3 loop is CASSPRLPAAPFNYGYTF. The CDR3 DNA is TGTGCCAGCAGCCCTAGGCTCCCGGCTGCGCCATTTAACTATGGCTACACCTTC.

The rearrangement links TRBV7-8 to TRBJ2-7, with 14 bases fitting TRBD2. Germline CDR1 SGHVS, CDR2 FQNEAQ. Germline trimming cut 4 bases from V and 4 bases from J; bases unmatched to any gene: 9. The CDR3 is made up of 17 amino acids. CDR3 DNA sequence: TGTGCCAGCAGCTCCGGGACTAGCGGGAGCACAGTTTACGAGCAGTACTTC. Amino acid sequence: CASSSGTSGSTVYEQYF.

The chain combines TRBV9 with TRBJ2-1; D is tentatively TRBD1 or TRBD2 (7 bases each). The germline V gene encodes CDR1 SGDLS and CDR2 YYNGEE. Between the trimmed V and J ends, which lost 3 bases and 5 bases, there was a span of 12 bases. CDR3 length: 14 amino acids. Here the CDR3 DNA reads TGTGCCAGCAGCGAGACAGGGAGGGACAATGAGCAGTTCTTC. Residues: CASSETGRDNEQFF.

J is TRBJ2-7 and V is TRBV5-1; 8 bases match TRBD1. CDR1 is SGHRS and CDR2 is YFSETQ in the germline V gene. V was pared by 0 bases and J by 4 bases, with 9 bases of the junction left unmatched. The CDR3 totals 16 residues. The CDR3 region has the DNA TGCGCCAGCAGCTTGGGCCTACAGGGGGTGTCGTACGAGCAGTACTTC. The encoded protein is CASSLGLQGVSYEQYF.

J is TRBJ1-4 and V is TRBV5-1; 12 bases are a match to TRBD1. The CDR3 totals 14 residues. Trimming removed 3 bases from V and 11 bases from J; junction bases left unmatched: 5. Germline loops: CDR1 SGHRS, CDR2 YFSETQ. CDR3 bases: TGCGCCAGCAGCTCCGGGACAGGGGGCGCGAAACTGTTTTTT. As protein: CASSSGTGGAKLFF.

The chain carries TRBV28 and TRBJ2-1, with 8 bases aligning to TRBD1. CDR1 MDHEN and CDR2 SYDVKM come from the germline V gene. The V gene end was trimmed by 4 bases and the J gene end by 9 bases; junction bases not matched to a gene: 14. This CDR3 has 16 residues. CDR3 protein: CASSSPGQGRWGEQFF. The CDR3 DNA follows: TGTGCCAGCAGTTCCCCCGGACAGGGAAGGTGGGGTGAGCAGTTCTTC.

The chain is built from TRBV5-5 and TRBJ2-4; D is unresolved. The germline V gene encodes CDR1 SGHKS and CDR2 YYEKEE (reference sequence). This CDR3 contains 15 residues. With 4 bases removed from V and 0 bases from J, the gap between germline ends came to 11 bases. The CDR3, as DNA: TGTGCCAGCAGCCCGAGGCCGGTAGCCAAAAACATTCAGTACTTC. Its translation is CASSPRPVAKNIQYF.